This T cell receptor beta chain emerged from a study of breast tumors, draining lymph nodes, adjacent tissues. Study-level results: Tumors had less TCR diversity than lymph nodes, more than nontumor tissue. Compared with basal-like, luminal-like tumors shared significantly more repertoire with nontumor tissue.

MiXCR, applied by TCRdb to the multiplex PCR reads, yields one record per CDR3 protein. In the table there are approximately 130,000 distinct CDR3 sequences, over 20% of which are singletons. The lymph nodes were axillary draining lymph nodes from breast cancer patients. The V gene lost 1 base and the J gene lost 5 bases, with 8 bases spanning the gap. Germline V gene lookup returns CDR1 LGHNA and CDR2 YNFKEQ. The CDR3 contains 14 residues. This clonotype occurred many times. Its target is not known. The source of this sequence is a female donor with breast cancer. Some clones in this sample may be carry-over from other donors' samples. J is TRBJ1-4 and V is TRBV4-2, with D unresolved. Sequenced material: axillary lymph node tissue. CDR3 sequence: CASSQVLRNEKLFF. The CDR3 bases are TGTGCCAGCAGCCAAGTACTGCGGAATGAAAAACTGTTTTTT.